This T cell receptor (beta chain) was identified in a study of cytomegalovirus exposure and HLA in healthy donors. Notes on the study in general: For TCR beta chains, V- and J-gene trimming was later linked to a missense DCLRE1C variant. Earlier analysis yielded a pattern in which most TCR beta V segments were productive about 90% or about 30% of the time. Presence/absence analyses supposed approximately even sequencing depth among donors.

Germline V gives CDR1 LNHNV, CDR2 YYDKDF (reference sequence). The CDR3 contains 13 residues. The PCR used 60 Vbeta and 13 Jbeta primers. TCRdb's copy holds only in-frame clones and misses some; the assay was immunoSEQ multiplex PCR. The data hold about 73,000 clones, with roughly 82% observed a single time. As to this clone: The antigen remains unidentified. The junction departs from germline at one end; a sequencing error may be responsible.

The sequenced sample was PBMCs. The rearrangement joins TRBV15 to TRBJ1-2, with 8 bases fitting TRBD1. This clonotype originated in a man between 65 and 85 years old in good health and CMV-seronegative. As DNA, the CDR3 is TGTGCCACCAGCAGAGATCGGCTAGGGACAGGAGACTTC. This encodes CATSRDRLGTGDF.